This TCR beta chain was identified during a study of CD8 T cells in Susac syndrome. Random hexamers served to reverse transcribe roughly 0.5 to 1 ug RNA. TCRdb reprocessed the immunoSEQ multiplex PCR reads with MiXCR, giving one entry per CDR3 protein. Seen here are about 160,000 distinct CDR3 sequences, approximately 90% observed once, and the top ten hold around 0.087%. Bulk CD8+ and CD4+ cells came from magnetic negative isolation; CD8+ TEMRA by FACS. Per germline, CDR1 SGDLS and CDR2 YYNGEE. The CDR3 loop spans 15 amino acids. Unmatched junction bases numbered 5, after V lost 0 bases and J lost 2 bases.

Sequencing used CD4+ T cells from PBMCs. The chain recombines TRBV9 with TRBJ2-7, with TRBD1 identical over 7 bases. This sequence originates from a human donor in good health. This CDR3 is CASSVAGQATYEQYF. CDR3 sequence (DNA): TGTGCCAGCAGCGTAGCCGGACAGGCAACCTACGAGCAGTACTTC.